The clone carrying this TCR beta chain was detected only a few times. Its antigen is unknown. Unique molecular identifiers were affixed to discrete cDNA molecules within the library. TCRdb fed the RACE reads into MiXCR, producing one record per CDR3 protein. The sample carries about 360,000 distinct CDR3 sequences, about 7% recorded once. Time point denoted: patch test 1, 2 weeks after DPC sensitization. Treatment in this sample: therapeutic diphenylcyclopropenone sensitization with weekly scalp DPC. Patients had alopecia, were aged 18 to 70, and were not pregnant. The template was total RNA from unfractionated whole blood. The V end was cut by 7 bases, the J end by 0 bases, with 9 bases between. The germline V gene has CDR1 SNHLY and CDR2 FYNNEI. The CDR3 length is 13 residues. This entry is derived from a study of human T cells and chemical hapten exposure. Study-wide results and limits: Donors' alopecia may make their immune response differ from healthy people's.

This TCR was recovered from a woman in her late teens or twenties with alopecia areata. Some clones in this sample may be carry-over from other donors' samples. The sample in question was whole blood, obtained in connection with sensitization to the hapten diphenylcyclopropenone (DPC). The rearrangement joins TRBV2 to TRBJ1-1; no clear D. The CDR3 sequence is CASTPSVNTEAFF. The CDR3 DNA follows: TGTGCCAGCACCCCATCCGTGAACACTGAAGCTTTCTTT.